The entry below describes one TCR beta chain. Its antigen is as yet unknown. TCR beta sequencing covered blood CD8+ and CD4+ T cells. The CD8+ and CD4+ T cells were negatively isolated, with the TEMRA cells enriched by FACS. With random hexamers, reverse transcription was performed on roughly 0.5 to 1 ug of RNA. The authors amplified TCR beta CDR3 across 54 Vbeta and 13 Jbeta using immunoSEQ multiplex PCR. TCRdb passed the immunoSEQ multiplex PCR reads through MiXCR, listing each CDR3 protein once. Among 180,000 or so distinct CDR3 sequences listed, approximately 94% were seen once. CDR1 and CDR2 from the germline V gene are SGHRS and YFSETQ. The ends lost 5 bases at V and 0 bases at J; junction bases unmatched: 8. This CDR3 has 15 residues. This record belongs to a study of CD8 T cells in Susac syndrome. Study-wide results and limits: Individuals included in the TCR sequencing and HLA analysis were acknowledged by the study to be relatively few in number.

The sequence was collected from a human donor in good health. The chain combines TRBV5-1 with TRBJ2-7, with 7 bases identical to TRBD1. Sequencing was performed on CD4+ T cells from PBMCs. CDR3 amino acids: CASSHGTAGSYEQYF. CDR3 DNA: TGCGCCAGCAGTCATGGGACAGCCGGCTCCTACGAGCAGTACTTC.